This TCR beta chain was sequenced for a study of cytomegalovirus exposure and HLA in healthy donors. Study observations and caveats: Later on, an analysis tied 15,000 to 20,000 TCR beta sequences to HLA alleles at 0.05 false discovery rate.

Regarding this clone: Its matching antigen is unknown.

Germline assignment: CDR1 MNHEY and CDR2 SMNVEV (reference sequence). The CDR3 has 14 residues. The V end was cut by 3 bases, the J end by 7 bases, with 10 bases between. The PCR was carried out with 60 Vbeta primers and 13 Jbeta primers. Sequenced by immunoSEQ multiplex PCR; TCRdb stores in-frame clones only, minus some. This sample yields approximately 100,000 clones, of which 85% are seen a single time; about 7.2% belongs to the top ten. Sample: PBMCs. The V gene is TRBV27, the J gene TRBJ1-6; D unresolved. This clonotype originated in a man in his forties in good health and CMV-seropositive. The CDR3, as DNA: TGTGCCAGCAGTTTTAGCGGCAAAAATTCACCCCTCCACTTT. Residues: CASSFSGKNSPLHF.